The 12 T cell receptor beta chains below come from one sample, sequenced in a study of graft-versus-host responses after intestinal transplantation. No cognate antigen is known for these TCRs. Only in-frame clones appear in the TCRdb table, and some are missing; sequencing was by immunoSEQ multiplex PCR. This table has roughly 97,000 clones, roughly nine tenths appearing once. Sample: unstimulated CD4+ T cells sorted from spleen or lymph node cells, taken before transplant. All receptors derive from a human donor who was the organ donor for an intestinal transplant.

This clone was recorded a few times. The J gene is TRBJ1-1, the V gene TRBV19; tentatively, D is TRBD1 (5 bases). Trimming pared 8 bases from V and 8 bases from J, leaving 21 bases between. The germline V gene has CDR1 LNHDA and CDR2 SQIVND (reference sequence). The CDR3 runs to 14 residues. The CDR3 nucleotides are TGTGCCAGTGGGACTTCGGTTATTAGACAGGAAGCTTTCTTT. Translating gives CASGTSVIRQEAFF.

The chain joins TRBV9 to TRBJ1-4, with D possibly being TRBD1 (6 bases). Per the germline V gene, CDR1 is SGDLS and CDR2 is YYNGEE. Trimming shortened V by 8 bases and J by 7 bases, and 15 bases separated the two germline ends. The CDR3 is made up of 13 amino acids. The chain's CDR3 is CASQGRGSEKLFF. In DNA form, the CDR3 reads TGTGCCAGTCAGGGGCGGGGGAGTGAAAAACTGTTTTTT. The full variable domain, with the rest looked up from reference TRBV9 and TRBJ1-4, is DSGVTQTPKHLITATGQRVTLRCSPRSGDLSVYWYQQSLDQGLQFLIQYYNGEERAKGNILERFSAQQFPDLHSELNLSSLELGDSALYFCASQGRGSEKLFFGSGTQLSVL.

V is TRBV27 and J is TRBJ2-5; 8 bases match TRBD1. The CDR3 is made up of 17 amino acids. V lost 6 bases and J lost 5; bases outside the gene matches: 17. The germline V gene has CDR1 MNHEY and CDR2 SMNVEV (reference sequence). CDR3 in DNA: TGTGCCAGCAGACGACAGGGGTGGAAATCGGGTGGGGAGACCCAGTACTTC. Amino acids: CASRRQGWKSGGETQYF.

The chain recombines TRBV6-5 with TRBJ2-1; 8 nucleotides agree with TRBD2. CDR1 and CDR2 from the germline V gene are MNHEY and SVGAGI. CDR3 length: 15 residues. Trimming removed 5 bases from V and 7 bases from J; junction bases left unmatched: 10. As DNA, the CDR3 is TGTGCCAGCAGTCCCTCCCGCGGGGGGAGTAATGAGCAGTTCTTC. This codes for CASSPSRGGSNEQFF.

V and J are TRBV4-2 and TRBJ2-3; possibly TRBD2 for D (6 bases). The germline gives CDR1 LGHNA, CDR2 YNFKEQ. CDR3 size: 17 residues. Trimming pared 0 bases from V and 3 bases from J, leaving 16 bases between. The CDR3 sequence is CASSQDKAARGTDTQYF. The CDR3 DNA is TGTGCCAGCAGCCAAGATAAAGCGGCCCGGGGGACAGATACGCAGTATTTT.

Written as DNA, the CDR3 is TGTGCCAGCAGACACATTACCTACCCGGGACAGGGGGCACCTACTGAAGCTTTCTTT. Amino acids: CASRHITYPGQGAPTEAFF. This chain links TRBV27 with TRBJ1-1, with 12 bases aligning to TRBD1. Germline-derived CDR1 and CDR2 are MNHEY and SMNVEV (reference sequence). The CDR3 length is 19 residues. J gave up 5 bases and V 6 bases, and 19 bases lay outside the gene matches.

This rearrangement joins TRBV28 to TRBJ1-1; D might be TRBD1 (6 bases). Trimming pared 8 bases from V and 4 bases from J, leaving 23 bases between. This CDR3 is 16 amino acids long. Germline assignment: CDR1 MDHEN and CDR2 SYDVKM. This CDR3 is CASPPGGGGWITEAFF. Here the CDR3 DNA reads TGTGCCAGCCCTCCGGGAGGGGGAGGGTGGATCACTGAAGCTTTCTTT.

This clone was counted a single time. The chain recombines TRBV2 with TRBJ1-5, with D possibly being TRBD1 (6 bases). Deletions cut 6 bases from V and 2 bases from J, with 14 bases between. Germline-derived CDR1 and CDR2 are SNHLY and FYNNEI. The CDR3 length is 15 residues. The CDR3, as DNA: TGTGCCAGCAGCAAACAGGGTTGGGGCAATCAGCCCCAGCATTTT. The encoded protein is CASSKQGWGNQPQHF.

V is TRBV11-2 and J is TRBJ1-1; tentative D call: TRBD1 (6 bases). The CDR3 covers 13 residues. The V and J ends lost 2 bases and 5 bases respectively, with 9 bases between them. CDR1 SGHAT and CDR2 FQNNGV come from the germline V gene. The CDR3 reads CASSLRGATEAFF. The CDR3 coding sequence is TGTGCCAGCAGCTTACGGGGGGCGACTGAAGCTTTCTTT.

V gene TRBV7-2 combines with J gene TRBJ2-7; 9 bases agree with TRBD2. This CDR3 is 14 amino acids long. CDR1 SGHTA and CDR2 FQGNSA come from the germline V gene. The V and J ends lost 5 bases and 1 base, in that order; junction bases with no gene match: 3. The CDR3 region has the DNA TGTGCCAGCAGCGCGAGCGGGGGGTCCTACGAGCAGTACTTC. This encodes CASSASGGSYEQYF.

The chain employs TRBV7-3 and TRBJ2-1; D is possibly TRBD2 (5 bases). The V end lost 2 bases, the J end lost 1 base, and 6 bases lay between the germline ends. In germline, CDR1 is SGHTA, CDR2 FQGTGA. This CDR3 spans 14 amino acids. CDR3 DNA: TGTGCCAGCAGCTTAGGGGAGTCCTACAATGAGCAGTTCTTC. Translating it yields CASSLGESYNEQFF.

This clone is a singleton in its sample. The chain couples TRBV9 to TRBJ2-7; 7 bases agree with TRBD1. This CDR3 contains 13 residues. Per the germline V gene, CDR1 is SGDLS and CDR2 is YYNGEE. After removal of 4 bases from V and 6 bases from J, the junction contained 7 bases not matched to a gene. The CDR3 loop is CASSFGTVGEQYF. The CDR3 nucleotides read TGTGCCAGCAGCTTCGGGACAGTAGGCGAGCAGTACTTC.